What follows describes a single T cell receptor (beta chain). This clone turned up a few times. Its antigen is unknown. No base qualities exist here, and no much larger clone lies one base off it. All of the isolated RNA was reverse transcribed with the High Capacity cDNA Reverse Transcription Kit, so expressed TCRB transcripts were sequenced. Naive, central memory and regulatory T cell samples underwent deep immunoSEQ sequencing, averaging around 4 million total reads per sample. Sorted cells were lysed in RLT buffer, and RNA was extracted using DNase-treated RNeasy Micro or Mini kits according to cell number. To prevent cross-contamination, every cell subset was processed on its own, while patient and healthy donor samples were processed together. Using the immunoSEQ multiplex PCR, TCRB sequences were amplified from cDNA into 87-bp fragments spanning the CDR3 region. Sequencing of the amplicons was performed on the Illumina HiSeq platform. Turning to the authors' computational methods: Synthetic template baselines were used to correct PCR bias computationally, reads within Hamming distance 2 were collapsed together, and singletons that could not be merged were discarded. By aligning reads against IMGT, V, D and J genes, CDR3 length, and insertions or deletions at six rearrangement sites were assigned. Within each subset, clonotype counts were normalized to the number of sorted cells before true diversity and Gini coefficients were calculated with the tcR R package. The overlap coefficient, calculated on TCRB nucleotide sequences, was used to quantify repertoire sharing. TCRdb carries this immuneACCESS record with in-frame sequences only. Its versions omit some clonotypes, under half of them owing to an unresolved V gene in the studies checked, with the rest unexplained. The DNA gave D and trimming, while V, J and clone size come from that table. For this sample there are about 290,000 clones; 7.5% to 9.5% appear just once. Jointly, the top ten make up roughly 1% of the sample.

The data derive from a study of beta chain features in type 1 diabetes listed by TCRdb under 2018. For context, the study as a whole: Mean age, gender distribution, total cell number and subset yield did not differ between patients and healthy donors. A total of roughly 98,000,000 sorted cells were examined across all samples, and RNA yield correlated strongly with the number of cells per subset. In the study, TCRB repertoires of sorted circulating CD4+ T cell subsets from recently diagnosed type 1 diabetes patients were compared with those of matched healthy donors. Naive and central memory subsets were obtained from all 30 or so donors, but regulatory and stem cell-like memory subsets were isolated from only 8 patients and roughly 8 healthy donors. Here is what the overall study found, with its caveats: Type 1 diabetes patients showed a moderate but significant shortening of TCRB CDR3 length in all four CD4+ subsets. HLA sub-analyses involved small numbers of individuals, so any influence of HLA type on TCRB rearrangement remained unresolved. At VDJ recombination sites, patients with type 1 diabetes made fewer insertions and deleted more nucleotides, a pattern implying thymic rearrangement abnormalities. Naive, central memory and regulatory TCRB repertoires appeared more similar among patients than among healthy donors. PCR may preferentially amplify shorter templates, but because patient and control samples were amplified and corrected together, any resulting skew would affect both groups equally. Because cDNA was sequenced instead of genomic DNA, activated cells with high expression could be over-represented, although the groups did not differ in activation or CD3 levels.

Each donor gave one peripheral blood draw, averaging around 120 mL, which was collected into heparinised tubes. Using a panel that included CD45RO, CCR7, CD25, CD127, CD95 and CD27, naive, central memory, regulatory and stem cell-like memory CD4+ T cells were sorted on a BD FACSAria II. Every sorted population had a purity above 95%. Right away, PBMCs were isolated by Lymphoprep density gradient centrifugation and were stained directly, with no culture step. So that batch effects would be minimized, each experiment stained and sorted samples in pairs, pairing one healthy donor with one patient. From its cysteine to its phenylalanine, the CDR3 spans 13 amino acids. Only the CDR3 region is kept as DNA, spanning 39 bases read in frame from base 1. The germline V gene gives CDR1 as SGHAT and CDR2 as FQNNGV. Trimming accounts for 3 bases at V and 2 bases at J, while the number of junction bases matched to no gene is 1.

Input material: central memory CD4+ T cells from blood. The chain employs TRBV11-2 and TRBJ2-7; TRBD2 lines up with 7 middle nucleotides. The receptor comes from a woman aged 18-30 years in good health. The nucleotide sequence is given as TGTGCCAGCAGCTTCAGCGGGACCTACGAGCAGTACTTC. This encodes CASSFSGTYEQYF.